The present entry profiles one TCR beta chain with its context. Germline assignment: CDR1 SGDLS and CDR2 YYNGEE. The CDR3 loop spans 15 amino acids. V was trimmed by 0 bases and J by 3 bases, leaving 12 bases between them. The record originates from a study of cytomegalovirus exposure and HLA in healthy donors. The PCR had 60 Vbeta and 13 Jbeta primers. Sequenced by immunoSEQ multiplex PCR; TCRdb stores in-frame clones only, minus some. The sample carries about 160,000 clones, around 81% recorded once. This receptor was taken from a woman in her forties or fifties in good health and CMV-seronegative. The chain is built from TRBV9 and TRBJ1-1; possible D gene TRBD1, 5 bases. The material sequenced was PBMCs. The CDR3, as DNA: TGTGCCAGCAGCGTAGTGGGGGGGGTAGACACTGAAGCTTTCTTT. Translating gives CASSVVGGVDTEAFF.